This is a list of T cell receptor beta chains from one sample in a study of shared clonotypes between healthy human individuals. Assay used: immunoSEQ multiplex PCR; TCRdb lists only in-frame clones, some missing. The repertoire holds hundreds of thousands of clones, roughly 96% seen once, with about 0.12% in the top ten. Sequencing input: naive CD8+ T cells sorted from blood. The receptors originated from a woman in her 30s in good health. Each CDR3 is given with its conserved first and last residue. Not all rows give a size; the values are once, few, many and, for expanded clones, a class.

clone size	J gene	V gene	CDR3 protein
once	TRBJ1-2	TRBV9	CASSYTAYGYTF
NA	TRBJ2-6	TRBV14	CASSQGGAPGNVLTF
NA	TRBJ2-7	TRBV2	CASSEPDRSYEQYF
NA	TRBJ2-1	TRBV28	CASSSTGLEQFF
NA	TRBJ2-5	TRBV6-5	CASSRTSRETQYF
NA	TRBJ2-7	TRBV2	CASSEWGQTYEQYF
once	TRBJ2-3	TRBV28	CASREGLAGADTQYF
NA	TRBJ2-2	TRBV28	CASSRGASGLNTGELFF
NA	TRBJ1-5	TRBV30	CAWSATDTWEPQHF
NA	TRBJ1-1	TRBV4-1	CASSHGRLGQLRLEAFF
NA	TRBJ1-2	TRBV5-1	CASSLWSPDSSRSSNYGYTF
NA	TRBJ2-2	TRBV13	CASSPGTGNTGELFF
NA	TRBJ2-3	TRBV28	CASRRGFGYYGTDTQYF
NA	TRBJ2-5	TRBV5-1	CASSLGTTVVPQETQYF
NA	TRBJ2-5	TRBV29-1	CSVANLRRRETQYF
NA	TRBJ1-1	TRBV5-6	CASSLSGRNTEAFF
NA	TRBJ2-1	TRBV27	CASSLSPGNNEQFF
NA	TRBJ2-2	TRBV4-1	CASSGRTRGTGELFF
NA	TRBJ2-5	TRBV7-8	CASSYLLGGAETQYF
NA	TRBJ1-6	TRBV28	CASRGRGQYNSPLHF
NA	TRBJ1-1	TRBV11-2	CASSPRTGGARDTEAFF
NA	TRBJ2-1	TRBV7-9	CASSSSRYNEQFF
NA	TRBJ2-5	TRBV6-5	CASSYQEGQETQYF
NA	TRBJ2-5	TRBV9	CASSPSRWDRGFETQYF
NA	TRBJ1-2	TRBV29-1	CSVEVLLRAETGGSYGYTF
NA	TRBJ1-1	TRBV27	CASSLRGGLAEAFF
once	TRBJ2-1	TRBV7-6	CASSLGGLAGPNNEQFF
NA	TRBJ1-4	TRBV7-9	CASSFFPTGDENEKLFF
NA	TRBJ2-1	TRBV2	CASSEVGSSYNEQFF
NA	TRBJ1-2	TRBV7-9	CASSLGGTNYGYTF
NA	TRBJ2-7	TRBV19	CASSSGVNYEQYF
NA	TRBJ2-7	TRBV13	CATGPISYEQYF
once	TRBJ2-3	TRBV28	CASSLADTQYF
NA	TRBJ2-1	TRBV9	CASSALLGNNEQFF
NA	TRBJ1-3	TRBV7-6	CASALGASGNTIYF
NA	TRBJ2-7	TRBV4-2	CASSQAVGAPSYEQYF
NA	TRBJ2-2	TRBV29-1	CSVDLTANTGELFF
NA	TRBJ2-5	TRBV28	CASSFSLWETQYF
NA	TRBJ2-7	TRBV7-8	CASSFDRDEQYF
NA	TRBJ2-7	TRBV19	CASSISLLGESYEQYF
NA	TRBJ2-1	TRBV10-3	CAISESSSYNEQFF
NA	TRBJ2-1	TRBV9	CASSERQGAGEQFF
once	TRBJ2-7	TRBV18	CASSPSLSEQYF
NA	TRBJ1-2	TRBV21-1	CASSYTGEDQINYGYTF
NA	TRBJ2-1	TRBV28	CASSLGSSGPEGNEQFF
NA	TRBJ2-3	TRBV27	CASRTLGSGRDGKDTQYF